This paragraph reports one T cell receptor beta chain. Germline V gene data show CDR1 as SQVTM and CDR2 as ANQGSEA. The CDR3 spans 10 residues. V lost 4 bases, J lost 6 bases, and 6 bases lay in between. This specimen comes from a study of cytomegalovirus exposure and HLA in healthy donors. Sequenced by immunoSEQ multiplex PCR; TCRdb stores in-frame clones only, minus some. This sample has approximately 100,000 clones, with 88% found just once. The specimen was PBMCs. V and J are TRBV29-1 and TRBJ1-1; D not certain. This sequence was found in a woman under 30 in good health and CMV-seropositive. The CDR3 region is CSVGGPEAFF. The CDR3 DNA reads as TGCAGCGTTGGAGGTCCTGAAGCTTTCTTT.